These 2 T cell receptor beta chains came from one sample sequenced in a study of cytomegalovirus exposure and HLA in healthy donors. This PCR relied on a set of 60 Vbeta primers and 13 Jbeta primers. TCRdb's copy holds only in-frame clones and misses some; the assay was immunoSEQ multiplex PCR. The sample yields tens of thousands of clones, about 75% seen once. Sequencing input: PBMCs. Source of these receptors: a man between 25 and 39 years old in good health and CMV-seropositive.

In this sample, this clone turned up a few times. V is TRBV30 and J is TRBJ2-7; weak D call: TRBD2 (6 bases). Germline V gene sequence: CDR1 GTSNPN, CDR2 SVGIG (reference sequence). This CDR3 comprises 12 residues. V gave up 4 bases and J gave up 1 base, with 8 bases separating them. This CDR3 reads CAWMRGSYEQYF. The CDR3 DNA reads as TGTGCCTGGATGCGGGGATCCTACGAGCAGTACTTC.

The genes are TRBV5-4 and TRBJ2-5; D is uncertain. There are 14 residues in the CDR3. Germline loops: CDR1 SGHNT, CDR2 YYREEE (reference sequence). V was cut by 0 bases and J by 2 bases, with 8 bases left in between. DNA for the CDR3: TGTGCCAGCAGCTTGGGGCGGCAGCAAGAGACCCAGTACTTC. Protein: CASSLGRQQETQYF. Supplemented by reference TRBV5-4 and TRBJ2-5, the full variable domain reads ETGVTQSPTHLIKTRGQQVTLRCSSQSGHNTVSWYQQALGQGPQFIFQYYREEENGRGNFPPRFSGLQFPNYSSELNVNALELDDSALYLCASSLGRQQETQYFGPGTRLLVL.